The next 2 T cell receptor beta chains were all read from a single sample in a study of T cells after yellow fever vaccination. TCRdb re-called the 5' RACE reads with MiXCR, one entry per CDR3 protein. Among 600,000 to 750,000 distinct CDR3 sequences listed, roughly an eighth were seen once. The sample in question was PBMCs, obtained on the day of the yellow fever booster vaccination. The receptors were gathered from a man under 40 who received the YFV17D yellow fever vaccine.

This sequence joins TRBV9 and TRBJ1-3; D is perhaps TRBD1 (5 bases). Looked up from germline, CDR1 is SGDLS and CDR2 is YYNGEE. This CDR3 is built from 15 residues. V lost 3 bases and J lost 0, with 10 bases in between. The CDR3 loop reads CASSAGRISGNTIYF. In nucleotides, the CDR3 is TGTGCCAGCAGCGCGGGACGGATCTCTGGAAACACCATATATTTT. Variable domain in full (rest from reference TRBV9 and TRBJ1-3): DSGVTQTPKHLITATGQRVTLRCSPRSGDLSVYWYQQSLDQGLQFLIQYYNGEERAKGNILERFSAQQFPDLHSELNLSSLELGDSALYFCASSAGRISGNTIYFGEGSWLTVV.

In its sample, this clonotype was seen a few times. This sequence joins TRBV7-3 and TRBJ1-5; maybe TRBD1 (5 bases). Germline-derived CDR1 and CDR2 are SGHTA and FQGTGA. This CDR3 has 17 residues. Trimming shortened V by 0 bases and J by 9 bases, and 21 bases separated the two germline ends. The CDR3 spells CASSLTWEGEEVAPQHF. The CDR3 nucleotides read TGTGCCAGCAGCTTAACGTGGGAAGGGGAAGAGGTGGCGCCCCAGCATTTT.